These T cell receptor beta chains were read from a single sample in a study of cytomegalovirus exposure and HLA in healthy donors. TCRdb's copy holds only in-frame clones and misses some; the assay was immunoSEQ multiplex PCR. Counted here are 150,000 to 200,000 clones, 75% to 85% occurring once; the ten biggest clones make up about 0.37%. The specimen sequenced was PBMCs. The receptor set was obtained from a male donor in good health and CMV-seropositive. The CDR3 runs from the conserved cysteine through the conserved F or W. Fields, in order: J gene, V gene, clone size, D gene, CDR3 DNA, CDR3 protein. D genes are given only for firm matches. Part of the rows lack a size; the others show once, few, many or a class for expanded clones.

J: TRBJ1-6; V: TRBV9; size: .; D: .; DNA: TGTGCCAGCAGCGTAGGGGAGGGAGTACCACCCCTCCACTTT; CDR3: CASSVGEGVPPLHF
J: TRBJ2-5; V: TRBV7-7; size: .; D: TRBD1; DNA: TGTGCTAGCAGCTCGGGACAGGCGGAGGCCCAGTACTTC; CDR3: CASSSGQAEAQYF
J: TRBJ2-1; V: TRBV5-1; size: .; D: TRBD2; DNA: TGCGCCAGCCTCTCTCGGGAGGACTCCTACAATGAGCAGTTCTTC; CDR3: CASLSREDSYNEQFF
J: TRBJ1-5; V: TRBV27; size: once; D: TRBD1; DNA: TGTGCCAGCAGTCCTCCGGGACAGGTACCTCAGCCCCAGCATTTT; CDR3: CASSPPGQVPQPQHF
J: TRBJ1-2; V: TRBV29-1; size: .; D: TRBD1; DNA: TGCAGCGAAAGGACAGGGGGGGATGGCTACACCTTC; CDR3: CSERTGGDGYTF
J: TRBJ2-3; V: TRBV29-1; size: .; D: TRBD2; DNA: TGCAGCGTCGGGGGGGTGGCAGATACGCAGTATTTT; CDR3: CSVGGVADTQYF
J: TRBJ1-2; V: TRBV6-6; size: once; D: TRBD1; DNA: TGTGCCAGCAGTCGGACAGGGAACTATGGCTACACCTTC; CDR3: CASSRTGNYGYTF
J: TRBJ1-1; V: TRBV6-6; size: .; D: TRBD1; DNA: TGTGCCAGTATGACCACAGGGGGTTACACTGAAGCTTTCTTT; CDR3: CASMTTGGYTEAFF
J: TRBJ1-5; V: TRBV12-1; size: once; D: .; DNA: TGTGCCAGCAGCTTCGATCAGAGGCCGCAAGACCCCCAGCATTTT; CDR3: CASSFDQRPQDPQHF
J: TRBJ1-2; V: TRBV28; size: .; D: .; DNA: TGTGCCAGCCGCGCCGAAATCGTATGGGGCTACACCTTC; CDR3: CASRAEIVWGYTF
J: TRBJ1-4; V: TRBV6-1; size: .; D: TRBD1; DNA: TGTGCCAGCAGGCGACAGGGTGGTGAAAAACTGTTTTTT; CDR3: CASRRQGGEKLFF
J: TRBJ2-3; V: TRBV27; size: .; D: .; DNA: TGTGCCAGCAGGGGGCGGGGAGTCTCGTATTCTGATACGCAGTATTTT; CDR3: CASRGRGVSYSDTQYF
J: TRBJ1-5; V: TRBV6-5; size: .; D: TRBD1; DNA: TGTGCCAGCAGTTACTCTGGGACAGCTCATCAGCCCCAGCATTTT; CDR3: CASSYSGTAHQPQHF
J: TRBJ2-7; V: TRBV2; size: .; D: TRBD2; DNA: TGTGCCAGCAGTGAAGCCAGGCTAGCGGGGGCCTACGAGCAGTACTTC; CDR3: CASSEARLAGAYEQYF
J: TRBJ2-2; V: TRBV11-2; size: .; D: TRBD2; DNA: TGTGCCAGCAGCCGGACTAGCGCCGGAATCGGGGAGCTGTTTTTT; CDR3: CASSRTSAGIGELFF
J: TRBJ2-2; V: TRBV28; size: .; D: TRBD2; DNA: TGTGCCAGCAGCGAAGGACTAGCGGGAGGATCCGGGGAGCTGTTTTTT; CDR3: CASSEGLAGGSGELFF
J: TRBJ1-4; V: TRBV5-5; size: .; D: .; DNA: TGTGCCAGCAGTATCACACTACCGGCAACTAATGAAAAACTGTTTTTT; CDR3: CASSITLPATNEKLFF
J: TRBJ1-3; V: TRBV2; size: .; D: TRBD1; DNA: TGTGCCAGCAGTGAACGGACAGGGTACGGAAACACCATATATTTT; CDR3: CASSERTGYGNTIYF
J: TRBJ1-5; V: TRBV7-2; size: .; D: TRBD1; DNA: TGTGCCAGCAGCCCCTCCCGGTACAGGGGACTCAATCAGCCCCAGCATTTT; CDR3: CASSPSRYRGLNQPQHF
J: TRBJ2-7; V: TRBV5-4; size: few; D: TRBD2; DNA: TGTGCCAGCAGTCTGACTAGCGGGTTCACCTACGAGCAGTACTTC; CDR3: CASSLTSGFTYEQYF
J: TRBJ1-1; V: TRBV27; size: few; D: .; DNA: TGTGCCAGCAGTTTATACGGGGGAGGGAACACTGAAGCTTTCTTT; CDR3: CASSLYGGGNTEAFF
J: TRBJ1-1; V: TRBV19; size: .; D: .; DNA: TGTGCCAGCTCCCCGGAAGGCCGGGCTGAAGCTTTCTTT; CDR3: CASSPEGRAEAFF
J: TRBJ2-7; V: TRBV19; size: .; D: TRBD1; DNA: TGTGCCAGTAGTGGGGACAGGAATTACGAGCAGTACTTC; CDR3: CASSGDRNYEQYF
J: TRBJ2-7; V: TRBV4-2; size: .; D: TRBD2; DNA: TGTGCCAGCAGCCAGGCCGCGGGGGGGCATGGCGAGCAGTACTTC; CDR3: CASSQAAGGHGEQYF
J: TRBJ2-7; V: TRBV27; size: .; D: .; DNA: TGTGCCAGCAGTGCGTCCGGGACTGAGGCCTACGAGCAGTACTTC; CDR3: CASSASGTEAYEQYF
J: TRBJ1-1; V: TRBV2; size: .; D: .; DNA: TGTGCCAACCTAAAGGGGATAAACACTGAAGCTTTCTTT; CDR3: CANLKGINTEAFF
J: TRBJ2-4; V: TRBV2; size: once; D: TRBD1; DNA: TGTGCCAGCAGTGGGACAGGGGGGCCCAAAAACATTCAGTACTTC; CDR3: CASSGTGGPKNIQYF
J: TRBJ1-6; V: TRBV6-4; size: few; D: TRBD1; DNA: TGTGCCAGCAGTCCCGGGACAGGGGGACCACCCCTCCACTTT; CDR3: CASSPGTGGPPLHF
J: TRBJ1-2; V: TRBV10-3; size: .; D: TRBD1; DNA: TGTGCCATCAGTTCCGGGACAGCCTATGGCTACACCTTC; CDR3: CAISSGTAYGYTF
J: TRBJ1-5; V: TRBV7-2; size: .; D: .; DNA: TGTGCCAGCAGCCCTAGCCCTAATCAGCCCCAGCATTTT; CDR3: CASSPSPNQPQHF
J: TRBJ1-2; V: TRBV11-2; size: .; D: .; DNA: TGTGCCAGCAGCCAACAGGGTCCTAGCTATGGCTACACCTTC; CDR3: CASSQQGPSYGYTF
J: TRBJ2-1; V: TRBV25-1; size: .; D: .; DNA: TGTGCCAGCAGTGAATTGAAAACAGGCGGCAATGAGCAGTTCTTC; CDR3: CASSELKTGGNEQFF
J: TRBJ2-2; V: TRBV7-6; size: .; D: TRBD2; DNA: TGTGCCAGCAGCAAGGGACTAGCAAGTACCGGGGAGCTGTTTTTT; CDR3: CASSKGLASTGELFF
J: TRBJ1-4; V: TRBV9; size: .; D: TRBD1; DNA: TGTGCCAGCAGCCGGACCGGGACAGGGGGCGCCGAAACTAATGAAAAACTGTTTTTT; CDR3: CASSRTGTGGAETNEKLFF
J: TRBJ1-1; V: TRBV5-5; size: .; D: .; DNA: TGTGCCAGCAGCTTGGCGAGGAGACAGGTGGGAACTGAAGCTTTCTTT; CDR3: CASSLARRQVGTEAFF
J: TRBJ1-1; V: TRBV27; size: .; D: .; DNA: TGTGCCAGCAGTTTCCAGACACCCATGAACACTGAAGCTTTCTTT; CDR3: CASSFQTPMNTEAFF
J: TRBJ1-4; V: TRBV7-6; size: .; D: .; DNA: TGTGCCAGCAGCTTAGTCGGAGATTCAACTAATGAAAAACTGTTTTTT; CDR3: CASSLVGDSTNEKLFF
J: TRBJ1-1; V: TRBV5-5; size: .; D: .; DNA: TGTGCCAGCAGCCCCGTGGAGGGGTTATCCGGAGCTTTCTTT; CDR3: CASSPVEGLSGAFF
J: TRBJ1-5; V: TRBV6-6; size: once; D: .; DNA: TGTGCCAGCAGACCCTCCAGGGACTTCGGCAATCAGCCCCAGCATTTT; CDR3: CASRPSRDFGNQPQHF
J: TRBJ2-4; V: TRBV5-4; size: .; D: .; DNA: TGTGCCAGCATGAAACAGGGTGGGGCCCAAAACATTCAGTACTTC; CDR3: CASMKQGGAQNIQYF
J: TRBJ2-3; V: TRBV19; size: .; D: .; DNA: TGTGCCAGTAGTCTACAGCCGTTCTCAGATACGCAGTATTTT; CDR3: CASSLQPFSDTQYF
J: TRBJ2-7; V: TRBV7-9; size: .; D: .; DNA: TGTTCCAGCAGCTTCGCGACGGGCTACGAGCAGTACTTC; CDR3: CSSSFATGYEQYF
J: TRBJ2-3; V: TRBV7-9; size: .; D: .; DNA: TGTGCAAAAGGAGGGGGAGGGCCGACAGATACGCAGTATTTT; CDR3: CAKGGGGPTDTQYF
J: TRBJ2-2; V: TRBV5-1; size: .; D: TRBD2; DNA: TGCGCCAGCAGCGATAGCGGGAGCTCCGGGGAGCTGTTTTTT; CDR3: CASSDSGSSGELFF
J: TRBJ1-6; V: TRBV7-9; size: .; D: .; DNA: TGTGCCACGGGGACACTTGGGACCTCCTATAATTCACCCCTCCACTTT; CDR3: CATGTLGTSYNSPLHF
J: TRBJ1-1; V: TRBV5-1; size: .; D: .; DNA: TGCGCCAGCAGCTTGACGGCAGGGGTTAACACTGAAGCTTTCTTT; CDR3: CASSLTAGVNTEAFF
J: TRBJ1-2; V: TRBV4-1; size: once; D: .; DNA: TGCGCCAGCAGCCAAGTGATAAGTACTCGGGATACACACTATGGCTACACCTTC; CDR3: CASSQVISTRDTHYGYTF
J: TRBJ1-5; V: TRBV27; size: .; D: TRBD1; DNA: TGTGCCAGCAGCCCAGGGACAGGGGGCGATCAGCCCCAGCATTTT; CDR3: CASSPGTGGDQPQHF
J: TRBJ1-2; V: TRBV5-1; size: .; D: .; DNA: TGCGCCAGCAGCTTGGGGACAGCTGATGGCTACACCTTC; CDR3: CASSLGTADGYTF
J: TRBJ1-1; V: TRBV11-3; size: few; D: .; DNA: TGTGCCAGCAGCTTAGCTCAAGAGACAAGGGCTTTCTTT; CDR3: CASSLAQETRAFF
J: TRBJ2-3; V: TRBV6-5; size: .; D: .; DNA: TGTGCCAGCAGTTACTCGTATTCATCAGACACAGATACGCAGTATTTT; CDR3: CASSYSYSSDTDTQYF
J: TRBJ1-2; V: TRBV6-5; size: .; D: TRBD1; DNA: TGTGTCAGCAGTTCGACAGGGGGCTACTATGGCTACACCTTC; CDR3: CVSSSTGGYYGYTF
J: TRBJ2-2; V: TRBV5-4; size: .; D: TRBD2; DNA: TGTGCCAGCAGCATCTCCAGCGGGAGATACGCCGGGGAGCTGTTTTTT; CDR3: CASSISSGRYAGELFF
J: TRBJ2-5; V: TRBV7-2; size: .; D: .; DNA: TGTGCCAGCAGCTTAGCAGGTTCGGGAGAGACCCAGTACTTC; CDR3: CASSLAGSGETQYF
J: TRBJ2-1; V: TRBV7-6; size: .; D: TRBD2; DNA: TGTGCCAGCAGTTCTCTTCCGGGAGGACCCGGGGACAATGAGCAGTTCTTC; CDR3: CASSSLPGGPGDNEQFF